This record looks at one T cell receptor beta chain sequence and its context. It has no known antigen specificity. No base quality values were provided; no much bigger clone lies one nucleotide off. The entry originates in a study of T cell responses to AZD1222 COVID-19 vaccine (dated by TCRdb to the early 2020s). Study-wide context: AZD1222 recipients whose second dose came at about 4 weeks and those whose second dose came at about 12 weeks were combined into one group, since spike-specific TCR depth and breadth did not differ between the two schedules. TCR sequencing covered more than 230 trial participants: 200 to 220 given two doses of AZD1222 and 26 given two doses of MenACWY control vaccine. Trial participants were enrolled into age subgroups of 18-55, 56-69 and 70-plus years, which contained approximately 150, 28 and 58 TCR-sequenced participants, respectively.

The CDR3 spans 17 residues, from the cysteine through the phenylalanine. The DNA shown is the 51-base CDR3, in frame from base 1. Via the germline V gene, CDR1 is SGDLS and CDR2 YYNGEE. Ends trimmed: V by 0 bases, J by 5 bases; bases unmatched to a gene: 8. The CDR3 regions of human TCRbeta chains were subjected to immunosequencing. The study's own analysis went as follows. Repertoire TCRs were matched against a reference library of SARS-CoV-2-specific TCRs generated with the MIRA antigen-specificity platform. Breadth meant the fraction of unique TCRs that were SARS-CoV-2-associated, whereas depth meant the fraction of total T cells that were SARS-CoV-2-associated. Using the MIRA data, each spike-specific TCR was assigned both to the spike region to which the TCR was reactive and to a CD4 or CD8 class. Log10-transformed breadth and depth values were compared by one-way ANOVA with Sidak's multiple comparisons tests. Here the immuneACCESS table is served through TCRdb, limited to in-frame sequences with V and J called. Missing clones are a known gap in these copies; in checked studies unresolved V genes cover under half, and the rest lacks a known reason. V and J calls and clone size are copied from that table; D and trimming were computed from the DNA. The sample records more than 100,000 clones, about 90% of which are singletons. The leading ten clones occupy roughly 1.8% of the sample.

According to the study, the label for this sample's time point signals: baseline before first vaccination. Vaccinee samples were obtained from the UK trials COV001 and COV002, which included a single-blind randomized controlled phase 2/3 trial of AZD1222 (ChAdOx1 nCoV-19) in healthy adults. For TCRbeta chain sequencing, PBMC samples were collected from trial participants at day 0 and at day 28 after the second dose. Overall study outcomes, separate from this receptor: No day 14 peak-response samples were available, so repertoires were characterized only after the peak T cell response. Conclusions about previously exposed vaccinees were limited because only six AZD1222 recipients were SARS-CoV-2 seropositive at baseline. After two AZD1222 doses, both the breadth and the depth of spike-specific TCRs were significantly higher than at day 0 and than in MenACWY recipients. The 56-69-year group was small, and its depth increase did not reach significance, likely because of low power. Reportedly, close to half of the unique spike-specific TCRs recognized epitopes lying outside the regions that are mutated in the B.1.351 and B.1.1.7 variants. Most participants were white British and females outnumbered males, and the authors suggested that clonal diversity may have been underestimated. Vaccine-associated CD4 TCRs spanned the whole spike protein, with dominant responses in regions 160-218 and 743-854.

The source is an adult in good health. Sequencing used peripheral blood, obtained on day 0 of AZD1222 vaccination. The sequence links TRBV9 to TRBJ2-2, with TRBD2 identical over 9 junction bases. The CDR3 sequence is CASSVGILAGTTGELFF. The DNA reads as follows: TGTGCCAGCAGCGTAGGTATACTAGCGGGTACAACCGGGGAGCTGTTTTTT.